This T cell receptor (delta chain) was found in a study of human gamma delta and Vdelta1 T cells. Study results and limitations: Acute myeloid leukemia was reportedly broadly targeted by polyclonal Delta One T cells.

TCRdb processed the PCR reads again with the CATT caller. The sample holds fewer than 15,000 delta-chain clones; under 55% are singletons and the top ten take 1.5%. Germline V lookup: CDR1 TSWWSYY, CDR2 QGS. The length of the CDR3 is 17 residues. V was pared by 9 bases and J by 0 bases, with 16 bases of the junction left unmatched. In this sample, this clone turned up once. Its specificity is unknown. The chain is built from TRDV1 and TRDJ1; 7 bases align to TRDD2. The source of this sequence is a human donor in good health. The sequenced material came from Vdelta1 gamma-delta T cells from blood grown in culture (DOT cells). CDR3 in amino acids: CALFPTLYEGYTDKLIF. The CDR3 nucleotides are TGTGCTCTATTTCCTACGTTATATGAGGGCTACACCGATAAACTCATCTTT.